These T cell receptor beta chains were read from a single sample in a study of blood T cell repertoires in COVID-19. Here immunoSEQ multiplex PCR was the method, and the copy in TCRdb shows in-frame clones only, minus some. This sample has around 150,000 clones, with 70% to 80% found just once. Sequencing was performed on peripheral blood. Every receptor here comes from a man aged 55-75 years who had recovered from COVID-19. Both conserved end residues are part of each CDR3. The size entry is marked missing in some rows and otherwise reads once, few, many or a size class.

J gene,V gene,clone size,CDR3 protein
TRBJ2-7,TRBV7-9,.,CASSFGTAYEQYF
TRBJ1-3,TRBV6-6,.,CASIGGSFGNTIYF
TRBJ2-7,TRBV14,few,CASSRTRNYEQYF
TRBJ2-3,TRBV7-3,.,CASSAQSGGATDTQYF
TRBJ1-3,TRBV2,few,CASSQDRSSGNTIYF
TRBJ1-1,TRBV6-5,.,CASSLTPRGANTEAFF
TRBJ2-5,TRBV5-1,.,CASSITGGEETQYF
TRBJ2-7,TRBV28,.,CASSLPAGSSYEQYF
TRBJ2-2,TRBV23-1,.,CASSQFQWDRGTLNTGELFF
TRBJ1-5,TRBV30,few,CACGQGPDQPQHF
TRBJ2-1,TRBV6-2/TRBV6-3,.,CASSYSTAGSFEQFF
TRBJ1-1,TRBV3-1/TRBV3-2,.,CASSPPAGSMEAFF
TRBJ1-2,TRBV29-1,.,CSVDGQGGYGYTF
TRBJ2-7,TRBV29-1,once,CSVAGTSGSYEQYF
TRBJ2-3,TRBV19,.,CASSTRESTDTQYF
TRBJ2-7,TRBV7-2,.,CASSPGQGISEQYF
TRBJ1-1,TRBV25-1,.,CASTPRARAGEAFF
TRBJ1-6,TRBV15,.,CATGAGRNSPLHF
TRBJ1-4,TRBV7-8,once,CASSSGQDDEKLFF
TRBJ2-3,TRBV2,.,CAPRLAGSTDTQYF
TRBJ1-5,TRBV19,.,CASSMGTAGQPQHF
TRBJ2-2,TRBV29-1,.,CSVEDPGGGPTGELFF
TRBJ1-2,TRBV27,.,CASSFGQGFSYGYTF
TRBJ2-7,TRBV6-1,few,CASSESGRYPYEQYF
TRBJ1-6,TRBV18,few,CASSPVEPQQGKYNSPLHF
TRBJ1-1,TRBV5-8,once,CASNEEGGTNTEAFF
TRBJ2-3,TRBV5-1,.,CASSPWRGRTDTQYF
TRBJ1-5,TRBV5-1,once,CASRLDGGGNQPQHF
TRBJ2-1,TRBV6-2/TRBV6-3,.,CASSSQRDSYNEQFF
TRBJ2-7,TRBV7-2,.,CASSPRTGAYEQYF
TRBJ2-1,TRBV12-1,.,CASSFRLAGGPRKFF
TRBJ1-2,TRBV2,few,CASSRGQGNYGYTF
TRBJ2-3,TRBV15,few,CATSRVDFAGTDTQYF
TRBJ2-1,TRBV4-3,.,CASSQDAREDEQFF
TRBJ1-1,TRBV4-3,few,CASSQTTQGGTEAFF
TRBJ2-7,TRBV7-2,.,CASSPRTASYEQYF
TRBJ1-2,TRBV7-9,.,CASSLHDSDYGYTF
TRBJ2-2,TRBV5-4,once,CASSSGQGVGGELFF
TRBJ2-7,TRBV24-1,.,CATSDQGYEQYF